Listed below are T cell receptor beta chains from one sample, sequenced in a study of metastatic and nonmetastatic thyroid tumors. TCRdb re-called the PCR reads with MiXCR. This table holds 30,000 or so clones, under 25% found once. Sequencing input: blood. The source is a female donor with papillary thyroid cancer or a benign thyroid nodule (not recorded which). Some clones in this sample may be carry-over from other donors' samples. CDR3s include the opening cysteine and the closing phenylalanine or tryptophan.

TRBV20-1,CSARTSDTGSGFNEQFF
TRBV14,CASSQDLTGVEQYF
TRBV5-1,CASSLGPSTGGYTF
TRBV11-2,CASQPTGDNYGYTF
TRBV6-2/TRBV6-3,CASSSPRAHLSYEQYF
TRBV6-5,CASSYSGQGGETQYF
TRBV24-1,CATSESGGNQPQHF
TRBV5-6,CASSLEGWEEREAFF
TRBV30,CAWSTSPHTGELFF
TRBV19,CASSINLDSTGDQPQHF
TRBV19,CASNAGRTDTQYF
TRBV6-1,CASSWTSDSYEQYF
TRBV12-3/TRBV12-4,CASSLEWRSSYNEQFF
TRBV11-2,CASSPGTGGTSDEQYF
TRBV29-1,CSVEAGHYGYTF
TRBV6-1,CLSGANVLTF
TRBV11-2,CASSPRTNGELFF
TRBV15,CATSTGLYSYEQYF
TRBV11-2,CASSLLAGGTYEQYF
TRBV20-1,CSARDLTRSSYEQYF
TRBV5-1,CASSLDAMISQGLVDEKLLF
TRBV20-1,CSARDPSWQASTDTQYF
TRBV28,CASGVRGYTF
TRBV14,CASSQGVRGRNTEAFF
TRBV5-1,CASSLGGTSSYNEQFF
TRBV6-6,CASSYQLRAYTEAFF
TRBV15,CATSRDWQGLGEKLFF
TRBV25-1,CASSPPGGLGYGYTF
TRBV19,CASSLGLADEQFF
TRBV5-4,CASIASGRAEGEQYF
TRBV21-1,CASSTRPGLAGSLADTQYF
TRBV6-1,CASSDTSGRRNEQFF
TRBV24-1,CAVSRDRGFYTEAFF
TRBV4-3,CASSQDRRPEQFF
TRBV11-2,CASSPQTSGRGVADTQYF
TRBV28,CASSLYTGGEETQYF
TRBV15,CATSRVSQNEKLFF
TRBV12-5,CASGFGLARAEQFF
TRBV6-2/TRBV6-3,CASSPLGGAGNEQFF
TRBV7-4,CASSRDRTMNTEAFF
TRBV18,CASSPGGIPPEQYF
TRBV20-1,CSALSLGQPNSPLHF
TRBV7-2,CASSPQGTDTQYF